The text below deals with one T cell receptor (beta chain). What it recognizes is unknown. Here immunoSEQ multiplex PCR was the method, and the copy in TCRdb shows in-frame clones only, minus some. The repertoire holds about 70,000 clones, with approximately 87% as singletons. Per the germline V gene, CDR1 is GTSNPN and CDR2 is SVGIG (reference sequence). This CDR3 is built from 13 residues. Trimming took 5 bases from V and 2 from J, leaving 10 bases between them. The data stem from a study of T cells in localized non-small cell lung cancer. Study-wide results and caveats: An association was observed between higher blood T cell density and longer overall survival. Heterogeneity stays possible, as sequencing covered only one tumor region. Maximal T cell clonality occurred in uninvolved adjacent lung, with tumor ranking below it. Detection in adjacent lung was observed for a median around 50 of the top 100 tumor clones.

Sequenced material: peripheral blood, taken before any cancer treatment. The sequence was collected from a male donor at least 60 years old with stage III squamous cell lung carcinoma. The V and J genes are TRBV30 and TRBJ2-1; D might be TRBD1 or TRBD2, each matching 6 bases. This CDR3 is CAWDGGPYNEQFF. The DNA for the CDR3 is TGTGCCTGGGATGGGGGGCCCTACAATGAGCAGTTCTTC.